This T cell receptor beta chain was recorded in a study of T cell responses to AZD1222 COVID-19 vaccine. Study-level findings and limits: Among vaccine-associated CD4 TCRs, coverage spanned spike, with dominance at 160-218 and 743-854.

To note about this clone: The target antigen is unknown.

Generated by immunoSEQ multiplex PCR, the TCRdb table keeps only in-frame clones and is missing some. The table shows about 89,000 clones, with about 91% occurring only once. Germline CDR1 and CDR2: MNHEY and SVGAGI. This CDR3 is built from 15 residues. V lost 6 bases and J 4 bases, leaving 18 bases between the germline ends. Material: peripheral blood, obtained 28 days after the second AZD1222 dose. The clonotype originates from an adult who received the AZD1222 COVID-19 vaccine. The V gene is TRBV6-5, the J gene TRBJ1-2; the D gene is possibly TRBD1 (5 bases). The CDR3 here is CASRTRQQPFYGYTF. The DNA for the CDR3 is TGTGCCAGCAGGACGCGACAGCAACCCTTCTATGGCTACACCTTC.